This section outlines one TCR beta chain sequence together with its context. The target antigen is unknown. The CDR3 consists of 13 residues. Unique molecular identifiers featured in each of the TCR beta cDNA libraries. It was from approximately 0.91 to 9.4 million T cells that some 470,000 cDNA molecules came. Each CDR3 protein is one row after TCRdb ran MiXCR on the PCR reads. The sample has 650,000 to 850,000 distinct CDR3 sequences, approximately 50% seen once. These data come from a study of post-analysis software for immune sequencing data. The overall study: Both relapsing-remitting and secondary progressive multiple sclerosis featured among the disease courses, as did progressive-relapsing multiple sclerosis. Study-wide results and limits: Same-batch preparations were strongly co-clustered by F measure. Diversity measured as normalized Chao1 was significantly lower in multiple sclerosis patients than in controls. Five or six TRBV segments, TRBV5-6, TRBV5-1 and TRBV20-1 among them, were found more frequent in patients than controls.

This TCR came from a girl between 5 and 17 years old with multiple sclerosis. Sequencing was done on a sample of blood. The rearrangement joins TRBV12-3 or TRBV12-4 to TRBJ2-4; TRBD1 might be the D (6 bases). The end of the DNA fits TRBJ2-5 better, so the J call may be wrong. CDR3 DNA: TGTGCCAGCAGACGCGGACAGCAAGAGACCCAGTACTTC. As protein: CASRRGQQETQYF.